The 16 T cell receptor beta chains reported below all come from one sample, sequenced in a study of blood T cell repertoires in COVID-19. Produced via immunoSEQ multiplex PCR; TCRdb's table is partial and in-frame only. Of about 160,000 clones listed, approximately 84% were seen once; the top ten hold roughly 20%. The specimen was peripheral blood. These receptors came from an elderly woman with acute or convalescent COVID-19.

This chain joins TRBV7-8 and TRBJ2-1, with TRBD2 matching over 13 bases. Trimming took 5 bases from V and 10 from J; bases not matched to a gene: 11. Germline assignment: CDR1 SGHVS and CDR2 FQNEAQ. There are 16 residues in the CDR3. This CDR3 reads CASSTGGLAGVGEQFF. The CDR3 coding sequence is TGTGCCAGCAGCACCGGTGGACTAGCGGGAGTTGGAGAGCAGTTCTTC.

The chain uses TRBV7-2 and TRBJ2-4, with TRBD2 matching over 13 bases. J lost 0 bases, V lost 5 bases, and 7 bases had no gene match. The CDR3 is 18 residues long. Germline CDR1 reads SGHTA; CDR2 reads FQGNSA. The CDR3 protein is CASSLGTSGKVAKNIQYF. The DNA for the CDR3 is TGTGCCAGCAGCCTCGGGACTAGCGGGAAGGTAGCCAAAAACATTCAGTACTTC.

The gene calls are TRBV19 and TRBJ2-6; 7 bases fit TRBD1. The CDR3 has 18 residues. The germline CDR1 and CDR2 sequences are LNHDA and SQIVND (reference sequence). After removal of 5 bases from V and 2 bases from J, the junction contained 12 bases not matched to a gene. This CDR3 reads CASSREFGQAAGANVLTF. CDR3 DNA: TGTGCCAGTAGTCGCGAATTCGGACAGGCTGCTGGGGCCAACGTCCTGACTTTC.

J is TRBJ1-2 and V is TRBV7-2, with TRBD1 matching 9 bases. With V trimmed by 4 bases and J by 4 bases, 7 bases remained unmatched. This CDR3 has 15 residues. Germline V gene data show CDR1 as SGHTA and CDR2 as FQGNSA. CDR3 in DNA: TGTGCCAGCAGCTACCGGGACAGGGAGAGCTATGGCTACACCTTC. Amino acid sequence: CASSYRDRESYGYTF.

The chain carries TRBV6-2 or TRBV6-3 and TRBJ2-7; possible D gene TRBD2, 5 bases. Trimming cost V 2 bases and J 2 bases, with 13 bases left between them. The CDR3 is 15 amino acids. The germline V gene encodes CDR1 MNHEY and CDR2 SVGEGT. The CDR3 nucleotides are TGTGCCAGCAGTTACAGGGAGCGACCTCCCTACGAGCAGTACTTC. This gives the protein CASSYRERPPYEQYF.

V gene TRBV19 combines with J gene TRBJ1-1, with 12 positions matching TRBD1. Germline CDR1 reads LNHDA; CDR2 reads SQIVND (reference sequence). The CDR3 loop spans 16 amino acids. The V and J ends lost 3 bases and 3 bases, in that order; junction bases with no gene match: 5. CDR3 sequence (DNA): TGTGCCAGTAGTATTCAGGGGACAGGGGGCTACACTGAAGCTTTCTTT. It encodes CASSIQGTGGYTEAFF.

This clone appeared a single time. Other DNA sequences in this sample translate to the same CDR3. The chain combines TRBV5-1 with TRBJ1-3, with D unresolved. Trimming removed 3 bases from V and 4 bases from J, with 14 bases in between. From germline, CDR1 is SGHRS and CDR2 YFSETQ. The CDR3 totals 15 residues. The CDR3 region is CASSSSGVSGNTIYF. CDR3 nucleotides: TGCGCCAGCAGCTCGTCCGGAGTTTCAGGAAACACCATATATTTT.

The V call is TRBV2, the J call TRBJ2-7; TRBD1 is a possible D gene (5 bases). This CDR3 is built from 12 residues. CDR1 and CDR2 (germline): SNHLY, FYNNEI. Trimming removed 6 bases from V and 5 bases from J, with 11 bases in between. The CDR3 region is CASRNRPHEQYF. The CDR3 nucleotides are TGTGCCAGCAGAAACAGGCCCCACGAGCAGTACTTC. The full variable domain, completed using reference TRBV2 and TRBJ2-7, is EPEVTQTPSHQVTQMGQEVILRCVPISNHLYFYWYRQILGQKVEFLVSFYNNEISEKSEIFDDQFSVERPDGSNFTLKIRSTKLEDSAMYFCASRNRPHEQYFGPGTRLTVT.

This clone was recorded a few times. CDR3 nucleotide sequence: TGTGCCAGCTCATCCCCGGCCTACGAGCAGTACTTC. Its translation: CASSSPAYEQYF. This chain uses TRBV18 with TRBJ2-7, with no clear D. V was clipped by 5 bases and J by 2 bases, with 7 bases between them. Germline CDR1 and CDR2: KGHSH and LQKENI. The CDR3 sequence is 12 residues long. The full variable domain, with the rest looked up from reference TRBV18 and TRBJ2-7, is NAGVMQNPRHLVRRRGQEARLRCSPMKGHSHVYWYRQLPEEGLKFMVYLQKENIIDESGMPKERFSAEFPKEGPSILRIQQVVRGDSAAYFCASSSPAYEQYFGPGTRLTVT.

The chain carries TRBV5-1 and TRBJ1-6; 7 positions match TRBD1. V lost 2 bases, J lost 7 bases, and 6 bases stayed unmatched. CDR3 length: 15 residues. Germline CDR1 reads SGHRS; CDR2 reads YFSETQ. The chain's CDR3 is CASSFIRGPNSPLHF. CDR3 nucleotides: TGCGCCAGCAGCTTCATTAGGGGGCCAAATTCACCCCTCCACTTT. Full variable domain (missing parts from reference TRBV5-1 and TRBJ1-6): KAGVTQTPRYLIKTRGQQVTLSCSPISGHRSVSWYQQTPGQGLQFLFEYFSETQRNKGNFPGRFSGRQFSNSRSEMNVSTLELGDSALYLCASSFIRGPNSPLHFGNGTRLTVT.

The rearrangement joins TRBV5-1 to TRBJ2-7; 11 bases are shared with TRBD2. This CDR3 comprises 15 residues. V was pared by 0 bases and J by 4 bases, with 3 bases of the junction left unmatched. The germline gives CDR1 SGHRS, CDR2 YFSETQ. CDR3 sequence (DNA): TGCGCCAGCAGCTTGGCTATAGCGGGAGGGTACGAGCAGTACTTC. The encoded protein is CASSLAIAGGYEQYF.

As DNA, the CDR3 is TGCGCCAGCAGCCGCACATGGACTAGCGGGAGCCTTTCCGGGTACAATGAGCAGTTCTTC. Its translation: CASSRTWTSGSLSGYNEQFF. The rearrangement links TRBV4-3 to TRBJ2-1; 13 bases are shared with TRBD2. The trim removed 4 bases at V and 4 bases at J, leaving 16 bases unmatched. The CDR3 covers 20 residues. CDR1 and CDR2 from the germline V gene are LGHNA and YSLEER.

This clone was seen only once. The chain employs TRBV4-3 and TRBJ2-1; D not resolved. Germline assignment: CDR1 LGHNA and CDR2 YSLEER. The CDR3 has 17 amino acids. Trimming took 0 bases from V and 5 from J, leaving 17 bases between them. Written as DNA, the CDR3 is TGCGCCAGCAGCCAAGATTGGGCAGGAAACCGAGACAATGAGCAGTTCTTC. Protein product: CASSQDWAGNRDNEQFF.

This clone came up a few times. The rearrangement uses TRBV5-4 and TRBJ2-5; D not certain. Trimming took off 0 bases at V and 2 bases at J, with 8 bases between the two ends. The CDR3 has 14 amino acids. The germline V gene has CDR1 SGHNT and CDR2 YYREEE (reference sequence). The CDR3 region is CASSLDPGQETQYF. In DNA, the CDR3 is TGTGCCAGCAGCTTGGATCCCGGTCAAGAGACCCAGTACTTC.

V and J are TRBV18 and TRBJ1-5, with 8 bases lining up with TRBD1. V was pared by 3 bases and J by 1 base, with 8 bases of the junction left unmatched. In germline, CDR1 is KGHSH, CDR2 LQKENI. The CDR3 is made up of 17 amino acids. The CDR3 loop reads CASSPNPTGASNQPQHF. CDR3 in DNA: TGTGCCAGCTCACCGAACCCGACAGGGGCGAGCAATCAGCCCCAGCATTTT.

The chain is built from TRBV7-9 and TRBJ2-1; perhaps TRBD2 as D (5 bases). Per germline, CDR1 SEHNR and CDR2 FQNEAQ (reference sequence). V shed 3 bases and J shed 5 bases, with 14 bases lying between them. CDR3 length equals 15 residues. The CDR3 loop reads CASSFVEGPHNEQFF. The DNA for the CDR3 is TGTGCCAGCAGCTTTGTAGAGGGCCCGCACAATGAGCAGTTCTTC.